This T cell receptor beta chain comes out of a study of shared clonotypes between healthy human individuals. Whole-study results and caveats: Clonotype sharing across a few donors was observed for around 5% of naive CD4 clonotypes.

On this clone: Its target is unknown.

Germline V gene data show CDR1 as SGHRS and CDR2 as YFSETQ. V was pared by 0 bases and J by 6 bases, with 7 bases between. The CDR3 has 12 residues. Genomic DNA (from each subset) was split evenly across several immunoSEQ plates. Using immunoSEQ multiplex PCR, the repertoire was profiled, and TCRdb retains in-frame clones only, with some absent. The data contain some 2,500,000 clones, 92% of them singletons. The sequence was collected from a man between 18 and 35 years old in good health. Some clones in this sample may be carry-over from other donors' samples. The source material was naive CD4+ T cells from PBMCs. The subset: CD45RA+ positively selected. The chain combines TRBV5-1 with TRBJ2-7; D unresolved. This chain's CDR3 is CASSLDSSEQYF. For the CDR3, the DNA is TGCGCCAGCAGCTTGGACAGTAGCGAGCAGTACTTC.